The T cell receptor (beta chain) described here comes from a study of blood T cell repertoires in COVID-19 (dated by TCRdb to the early 2020s). For context, the study as a whole: Collaborator samples came from the United States, Italy and Spain and covered acute and convalescent phases of COVID-19. The repertoires were made available in a free public database intended to serve as a resource for research on the immune response to SARS-CoV-2. The material from the prospective study consisted of cDNA or gDNA derived from T cells, B-cell-depleted T cells, or PBMCs. Where available, HLA class I and class II types were obtained from metadata supplied by the sample provider rather than from assay-based typing. A de-identified subject ID, COVID-19 status, age in years and sex were almost always included in the sample metadata. Samples were obtained from the ongoing ImmuneRACE study (first 160 participants) and from about 1,300 subjects provided by 6 global collaborators. Subjects who had been exposed to COVID-19, were actively infected with it, or had recovered from it provided the deeply sampled blood TCRbeta repertoires that made up the dataset.

TCRbeta CDR3 regions were amplified from genomic DNA using the immunoSEQ Assay, a bias-controlled multiplex PCR. The authors' pipeline ran thus. Within the assay, amplification of reference gene primers was used to estimate how many nucleated cells each sample contained. To quantify the absolute abundance of each unique TCRbeta CDR3 rearrangement, sequence reads were collapsed and filtered. For each sample, productive Simpson clonality was calculated as the square root of Simpson's diversity index across productive rearrangements. The table comes from immuneACCESS by way of TCRdb, which keeps in-frame sequences with V and J called. Part of the clones is missing from these tables; in studies checked, under half for an unresolved V gene and the rest for unknown reasons. Clonal size and the V and J genes are those of that table, whereas D and trimming came from the DNA. The sample profile shows about 76,000 clones; 91% of them were found once. The ten largest clonotypes hold roughly 5.8% of the sample.

On this clone: It lacks a known antigen. Base qualities are not provided; no much larger clone lies one nucleotide away.

The CDR3 starts with the cysteine, ends with the phenylalanine, and has 13 residues. The only DNA kept is the CDR3, 39 bases in frame from the first base. Per the germline V gene, MNHEY is the CDR1 and SVGAGI is the CDR2. V loses 6 bases of germline sequence and J loses 5 bases, and the interval between the two ends is 11 bases. What the research found in general, with its limitations: The quantity of clinical and demographic metadata differed by source and by participant and was supplied without curation.

The collaborating institutions used their own protocols to collect whole blood in K2EDTA tubes. For TCRbeta analysis, collaborator samples were shipped as frozen whole blood, as isolated PBMCs, or as DNA extracted from either sample type. The V and J genes are TRBV6-5 and TRBJ1-5; tentative D gene TRBD1, with 6 bases matching. The sequencing input was peripheral blood. The sequence was collected from a human donor in a cohort sampled during active COVID-19. Here is the DNA: TGTGCCAGCAGGGACAGTTCAGATCAGCCCCAGCATTTT. This gives the protein CASRDSSDQPQHF.